This T cell receptor beta chain was identified in a study of cytomegalovirus exposure and HLA in healthy donors. Points from the study as a whole: Sequencing had likely introduced a cluster of highly shared sequence variants as an artifact. Most subjects had HLA-A and HLA-B alleles reportedly predicted accurately by TCR beta sequences.

On this clone itself: What it binds is not known.

CDR3 length: 14 amino acids. Trimming at V came to 6 bases and at J to 2 bases, leaving 4 bases not matched to a gene. In germline, CDR1 is SGHAT, CDR2 FQNNGV. The PCR employed 60 Vbeta primers together with 13 Jbeta primers. The data were produced by immunoSEQ multiplex PCR, yet TCRdb's version contains in-frame clones alone and is incomplete. The sample holds roughly 200,000 clones, 77% seen once. This TCR was recovered from a woman in her sixties or seventies in good health and CMV-seropositive. The sequenced sample was PBMCs. The chain employs TRBV11-2 and TRBJ2-5, with 9 bases fitting TRBD2. The CDR3 region is CASRRGGPQETQYF. Here the CDR3 DNA reads TGTGCCAGCAGGCGGGGGGGGCCACAAGAGACCCAGTACTTC.